Following are 17 T cell receptor beta chains from one sample sequenced in a study of response to subunit inactivated influenza vaccine. TCRdb reanalysed the RT-PCR reads using MiXCR and keeps one entry per CDR3 protein. This repertoire shows almost 250,000 distinct CDR3 sequences, 9.5% to 15% found once; its top ten account for about 7.8%. Source: non-naive T cells sorted from PBMCs, taken around 15 days before vaccination. These receptors originate from a man over 45 who received an inactivated influenza vaccine.

In this sample, this clonotype turned up a few times. The V and J genes are TRBV18 and TRBJ2-5; D is ambiguous. The germline CDR1 and CDR2 sequences are KGHSH and LQKENI. CDR3 length equals 13 residues. The V end was cut by 4 bases, the J end by 2 bases, with 8 bases between. The CDR3 bases are TGTGCCAGCTCACTAAGAAGACAAGAGACCCAGTACTTC. It is translated as CASSLRRQETQYF.

This clonotype was detected ten times or more. The chain links TRBV4-3 to TRBJ2-5; D not resolved. Germline lookup yields CDR1 LGHNA and CDR2 YSLEER. This CDR3 region has 14 residues. The V gene lost 1 base and the J gene lost 9 bases, with 15 bases spanning the gap. This CDR3 reads CASSQVNFPPAQYF. DNA of the CDR3: TGCGCCAGCAGCCAAGTTAACTTCCCCCCAGCCCAGTACTTC.

This clonotype was counted many times. The chain combines TRBV18 with TRBJ2-7; TRBD1 matches 8 bases. Germline V CDR1 and CDR2: KGHSH, LQKENI. CDR3 length equals 14 residues. Losses at the gene ends were 3 bases for V and 4 bases for J; bases not matched to a gene: 5. The CDR3 spells CASSPDRAKYEQYF. As DNA, the CDR3 is TGTGCCAGCTCACCGGACAGGGCTAAATACGAGCAGTACTTC.

This clonotype was detected ten times or more. This chain uses TRBV18 with TRBJ1-1; D uncertain. Trimming pared 3 bases from V and 5 bases from J, leaving 10 bases between. This CDR3 has 13 amino acids. Germline V gives CDR1 KGHSH, CDR2 LQKENI. CDR3 sequence reads: CASSPSAPTEAFF. As DNA, the CDR3 is TGTGCCAGCTCACCCTCCGCCCCGACTGAAGCTTTCTTT.

This clonotype was counted ten times or more. The chain uses TRBV21-1 and TRBJ1-1; the table assigns TRBD1, which was not confirmed against the DNA. TRBV21-1 is labeled a pseudogene. The CDR3 has 18 residues. CDR3 bases: TGTGCCAGCAGTCCTCCCTGGCCACACAGGGCTACGAACACTGAAGCTTTCTTT. It specifies CASSPPWPHRATNTEAFF.

This clonotype was seen at least ten times. This rearrangement joins TRBV20-1 to TRBJ1-1; no clear D. CDR3 length: 12 residues. The ends were cut back, 5 bases at V and 5 bases at J, with 12 bases in the middle. CDR1 and CDR2 from the germline V gene are DFQATT and SNEGSKA (reference sequence). The CDR3 reads CSAEGGLTEAFF. The CDR3 nucleotides read TGCAGTGCTGAGGGTGGGTTAACTGAAGCTTTCTTT.

This clonotype was picked up a small number of times. The junction and the germline gene differ at one end; a read error may be behind it. The gene calls are TRBV7-2 and TRBJ2-5; D call uncertain. This CDR3 region has 13 residues. CDR1 SGHTA and CDR2 FQGNSA come from the germline V gene. The CDR3 nucleotides read TGTGCCAGCAGCGTAGCTCGGCAAGAGACCCAGTACTTC. Its translation: CASSVARQETQYF.

This clonotype was detected only a few times. The chain is built from TRBV2 and TRBJ2-5, with 10 nucleotides matching TRBD2. The length of the CDR3 is 16 residues. The V and J ends lost 2 bases and 5 bases, in that order; junction bases with no gene match: 8. The germline V gene has CDR1 SNHLY and CDR2 FYNNEI. This chain's CDR3 is CASSEPPSGGVETQYF. CDR3 nucleotide sequence: TGTGCCAGCAGTGAACCCCCTAGCGGGGGTGTGGAGACCCAGTACTTC.

The table lists this clonotype with a few counts. The J gene is TRBJ2-2, the V gene TRBV9, with 14 bases identical to TRBD2. Germline V gene data show CDR1 as SGDLS and CDR2 as YYNGEE. The length of the CDR3 is 16 residues. The V segment lost 3 bases and the J segment 6 bases; nucleotides outside the gene matches: 4. The CDR3 DNA reads as TGTGCCAGCAGCGCCAGACTAGCGGGAGGGGCCGGGGAGCTGTTTTTT. It yields the protein CASSARLAGGAGELFF.

The chain joins TRBV27 to TRBJ2-2; TRBD1 might be the D (5 bases). The CDR3 spans 15 residues. V lost 5 bases, J lost 4 bases, and 14 bases lay in between. Germline CDR1 is MNHEY and CDR2 is SMNVEV (reference sequence). The CDR3 bases are TGTGCCAGCAGTCCAAAGGGGATAACCACCGGGGAGCTGTTTTTT. Protein: CASSPKGITTGELFF.

The genes are TRBV7-9 and TRBJ2-6, with D perhaps matching TRBD2 (5 bases). CDR1 is SEHNR, CDR2 FQNEAQ, per germline (reference sequence). V was shortened by 1 base and J by 4 bases, with 8 bases between the two germline ends. This CDR3 comprises 15 residues. CDR3 protein: CASSLDGLGANVLTF. The CDR3 DNA reads as TGTGCCAGCAGCTTAGACGGACTGGGGGCCAACGTCCTGACTTTC.

A word on this clonotype: A much bigger clone sits one base away, suggesting this may be a read error. This is likely a read error, given that the CDR3 carries no conserved phenylalanine or tryptophan at its end. The rearrangement joins TRBV5-1 to TRBJ2-1; D gene unclear. This CDR3 has 12 amino acids. CDR1 and CDR2 (germline): SGHRS, YFSETQ. V lost 1 base and J lost 7, with 6 bases in between. The CDR3, as DNA: TGCGCCAGCAGCTTGTTTATGAATGAGCAGTTCATC. It is translated as CASSLFMNEQFI.

The chain couples TRBV24-1 to TRBJ1-5, with D possibly TRBD1 on 5 matching bases. Trimming pared 6 bases from V and 5 bases from J, leaving 22 bases between. CDR3 length equals 17 residues. Germline lookup yields CDR1 KGHDR and CDR2 SFDVKD. The CDR3 spells CATSSQTGGGPDQPQHF. CDR3 in DNA: TGTGCCACCAGTAGCCAAACGGGGGGAGGCCCAGATCAGCCCCAGCATTTT.

The gene calls are TRBV5-1 and TRBJ2-5; 7 bases are shared with TRBD1. Germline loops: CDR1 SGHRS, CDR2 YFSETQ. Unmatched junction bases numbered 4, after V lost 3 bases and J lost 2 bases. This CDR3 has 14 amino acids. The CDR3 region is CASSSPGQQETQYF. DNA of the CDR3: TGCGCCAGCAGCTCCCCGGGACAGCAAGAGACCCAGTACTTC.

The chain links TRBV3-1 to TRBJ2-5; weak D call: TRBD2 (5 bases). This CDR3 region has 14 residues. V was trimmed by 0 bases and J by 9 bases, leaving 14 bases between them. Germline CDR1 is LGHDT and CDR2 is YNNKEL (reference sequence). The CDR3 nucleotides read TGTGCCAGCAGCCAAGACCTTCCCCCCGGGGCCCAGTACTTC. It is translated as CASSQDLPPGAQYF.

This chain joins TRBV5-1 and TRBJ2-4; TRBD1 might be the D (5 bases). This CDR3 has 17 amino acids. V lost 1 base and J lost 1, with 15 bases in between. The germline V gene encodes CDR1 SGHRS and CDR2 YFSETQ. CDR3 in amino acids: CASSLLPGFSAKNIQYF. For the CDR3, the DNA is TGCGCCAGCAGCTTGCTCCCAGGGTTTTCGGCCAAAAACATTCAGTACTTC.

The chain links TRBV12-3 or TRBV12-4 to TRBJ2-7; possible D gene TRBD1, 6 bases. The CDR3 loop spans 15 amino acids. V was trimmed by 1 base and J by 5 bases, leaving 15 bases between them. The CDR3 DNA reads as TGTGCCAGCAGTTTAGGGGCAGGGGCTGTCCACGAGCAGTACTTC. Translating it yields CASSLGAGAVHEQYF.